A selection of T cell receptor beta chains follows, all from one sample in a study of control samples from healthy donors and cancer patients. Produced via immunoSEQ multiplex PCR; TCRdb's table is partial and in-frame only. Among 150,000 to 200,000 clones listed, around 90% were seen once. The material sequenced was blood. Receptors originate from a woman aged 25 to 45 in good health. Each CDR3 is given with its conserved first and last residue. Each record gives: CDR3 protein, CDR3 DNA, D gene, J gene, V gene, clone size. D genes are given only for firm matches. The size of a clone is reported for some rows only, either as once, few or many, or as a class for expanded clones.

CDR3aa: CASSRGQGAIVKLFF; CDR3nt: TGTGCCAGCAGCCGGGGACAGGGGGCTATTGTAAAACTGTTTTTT; d_gene: TRBD1; j_gene: TRBJ1-4; v_gene: TRBV7-9; abundance: NA
CDR3aa: CAWNGGGTDTQYF; CDR3nt: TGTGCCTGGAATGGAGGGGGCACAGATACGCAGTATTTT; d_gene: NA; j_gene: TRBJ2-3; v_gene: TRBV30; abundance: NA
CDR3aa: CASSERGKDTGELFF; CDR3nt: TGTGCCAGCAGTGAGCGTGGAAAGGACACCGGGGAGCTGTTTTTT; d_gene: NA; j_gene: TRBJ2-2; v_gene: TRBV25-1; abundance: NA
CDR3aa: CATSDPVTYEQYF; CDR3nt: TGTGCCACCAGTGATCCAGTAACCTACGAGCAGTACTTC; d_gene: NA; j_gene: TRBJ2-7; v_gene: TRBV24-1; abundance: once
CDR3aa: CASSLEASSYEQYF; CDR3nt: TGTGCCAGCAGCTTAGAGGCTAGCTCCTACGAGCAGTACTTC; d_gene: NA; j_gene: TRBJ2-7; v_gene: TRBV7-6; abundance: NA
CDR3aa: CSARVEDEQFF; CDR3nt: TGCAGTGCTAGAGTCGAGGATGAGCAGTTCTTC; d_gene: NA; j_gene: TRBJ2-1; v_gene: TRBV20-1; abundance: NA
CDR3aa: CASSFGGYQPQHF; CDR3nt: TGTGCCAGCAGTTTTGGGGGGTATCAGCCCCAGCATTTT; d_gene: NA; j_gene: TRBJ1-5; v_gene: TRBV12-3/TRBV12-4; abundance: NA
CDR3aa: CATSRGGRAYEQYF; CDR3nt: TGTGCCACCAGCCGAGGGGGGAGGGCCTACGAGCAGTACTTC; d_gene: NA; j_gene: TRBJ2-7; v_gene: TRBV15; abundance: NA
CDR3aa: CASSTTRGDTEAFF; CDR3nt: TGTGCCAGCAGCACTACAAGGGGCGACACTGAAGCTTTCTTT; d_gene: NA; j_gene: TRBJ1-1; v_gene: TRBV7-6; abundance: NA
CDR3aa: CASSRQTGNYEQYF; CDR3nt: TGTGCCAGCAGCCGACAGACAGGGAACTACGAGCAGTACTTC; d_gene: TRBD1; j_gene: TRBJ2-7; v_gene: TRBV3-1/TRBV3-2; abundance: NA
CDR3aa: CASSLGSLGGAEAFF; CDR3nt: TGTGCCAGCAGTTTGGGCTCCCTTGGGGGTGCGGAAGCTTTCTTT; d_gene: NA; j_gene: TRBJ1-1; v_gene: TRBV27; abundance: NA
CDR3aa: CASSQSVGQPQHF; CDR3nt: TGCGCCAGCAGTCAATCGGTAGGTCAGCCCCAGCATTTT; d_gene: NA; j_gene: TRBJ1-5; v_gene: TRBV23-1; abundance: NA
CDR3aa: CAWSPPSGEQFF; CDR3nt: TGTGCCTGGAGTCCCCCCTCGGGCGAGCAGTTCTTC; d_gene: NA; j_gene: TRBJ2-1; v_gene: TRBV30; abundance: NA
CDR3aa: CASSLRGYEQYF; CDR3nt: TGTGCCAGCAGTTTACGAGGTTACGAGCAGTACTTC; d_gene: NA; j_gene: TRBJ2-7; v_gene: TRBV28; abundance: NA
CDR3aa: CASSLGVEQFF; CDR3nt: TGTGCCAGCAGCTTAGGAGTTGAGCAGTTCTTC; d_gene: NA; j_gene: TRBJ2-1; v_gene: TRBV13; abundance: NA
CDR3aa: CASRRTLAKNIQYF; CDR3nt: TGTGCCAGCAGACGGACCCTAGCCAAAAACATTCAGTACTTC; d_gene: NA; j_gene: TRBJ2-4; v_gene: TRBV28; abundance: NA
CDR3aa: CASSLVGTSGNTGELFF; CDR3nt: TGTGCCAGCAGCTTAGTAGGGACTAGCGGGAACACCGGGGAGCTGTTTTTT; d_gene: TRBD2; j_gene: TRBJ2-2; v_gene: TRBV11-2; abundance: NA
CDR3aa: CASSPGGGEQYF; CDR3nt: TGCGCCAGCAGCCCGGGCGGGGGCGAGCAGTACTTC; d_gene: TRBD2; j_gene: TRBJ2-7; v_gene: TRBV5-1; abundance: NA
CDR3aa: CASSSTSSTDTQYF; CDR3nt: TGTGCCAGCAGCTCGACTAGCTCCACAGATACGCAGTATTTT; d_gene: TRBD2; j_gene: TRBJ2-3; v_gene: TRBV9; abundance: NA
CDR3aa: CAIPPGAEDLTNEKLFF; CDR3nt: TGTGCCATCCCTCCTGGGGCCGAAGACCTAACTAATGAAAAACTGTTTTTT; d_gene: NA; j_gene: TRBJ1-4; v_gene: TRBV24-1; abundance: NA
CDR3aa: CASSHTGQGNQPQHF; CDR3nt: TGTGCCAGCTCGCATACGGGACAGGGCAATCAGCCCCAGCATTTT; d_gene: TRBD1; j_gene: TRBJ1-5; v_gene: TRBV27; abundance: NA
CDR3aa: CASSQTTWGGELFF; CDR3nt: TGTGCCAGCAGCCAAACAACGTGGGGCGGGGAGCTGTTTTTT; d_gene: NA; j_gene: TRBJ2-2; v_gene: TRBV7-3; abundance: NA
CDR3aa: CATSRGGANTGELFF; CDR3nt: TGTGCCACCAGCAGAGGCGGAGCGAACACCGGGGAGCTGTTTTTT; d_gene: NA; j_gene: TRBJ2-2; v_gene: TRBV15; abundance: NA
CDR3aa: CASSEAEQNGYTF; CDR3nt: TGTGCCAGCAGTGAAGCGGAACAGAACGGCTACACCTTC; d_gene: NA; j_gene: TRBJ1-2; v_gene: TRBV6-1; abundance: NA
CDR3aa: CASSSPIGNTIYF; CDR3nt: TGTGCCAGCAGTTCCCCAATTGGAAACACCATATATTTT; d_gene: NA; j_gene: TRBJ1-3; v_gene: TRBV28; abundance: NA
CDR3aa: CASSPLSTDTQYF; CDR3nt: TGTGCCAGCAGTCCCCTAAGCACAGATACGCAGTATTTT; d_gene: NA; j_gene: TRBJ2-3; v_gene: TRBV27; abundance: NA
CDR3aa: CASSPEASGANVLTF; CDR3nt: TGTGCCAGCAGTCCCGAAGCCTCTGGGGCCAACGTCCTGACTTTC; d_gene: NA; j_gene: TRBJ2-6; v_gene: TRBV28; abundance: NA
CDR3aa: CASNRDRGNTEAFF; CDR3nt: TGCGCCAGCAACCGAGACAGGGGTAACACTGAAGCTTTCTTT; d_gene: TRBD1; j_gene: TRBJ1-1; v_gene: TRBV5-1; abundance: once
CDR3aa: CASSQVLAGGPGDTQYF; CDR3nt: TGCGCCAGCAGCCAAGTACTAGCGGGAGGGCCTGGAGATACGCAGTATTTT; d_gene: TRBD2; j_gene: TRBJ2-3; v_gene: TRBV4-3; abundance: NA
CDR3aa: CALLRWDYYGYTF; CDR3nt: TGTGCCCTTTTGCGGTGGGATTACTATGGCTACACCTTC; d_gene: NA; j_gene: TRBJ1-2; v_gene: TRBV19; abundance: NA
CDR3aa: CASSLCNCGVLPYEQYF; CDR3nt: TGTGCCAGCAGTTTATGCAACTGTGGGGTATTGCCCTACGAGCAGTACTTC; d_gene: NA; j_gene: TRBJ2-7; v_gene: TRBV28; abundance: NA
CDR3aa: CASSLSGTGPYEQYF; CDR3nt: TGTGCCAGCAGTTTATCCGGGACAGGACCCTACGAGCAGTACTTC; d_gene: TRBD1; j_gene: TRBJ2-7; v_gene: TRBV6-5; abundance: NA
CDR3aa: CSAIQGFNEKLFF; CDR3nt: TGCAGCGCTATACAGGGATTTAATGAAAAACTGTTTTTT; d_gene: NA; j_gene: TRBJ1-4; v_gene: TRBV29-1; abundance: NA
CDR3aa: CASSIGSVSGTYGYTF; CDR3nt: TGTGCCAGTAGTATAGGGTCGGTGTCGGGAACCTATGGCTACACCTTC; d_gene: NA; j_gene: TRBJ1-2; v_gene: TRBV19; abundance: NA
CDR3aa: CSVEDHGDQTDTQYF; CDR3nt: TGCAGCGTTGAAGATCACGGAGACCAGACAGATACGCAGTATTTT; d_gene: NA; j_gene: TRBJ2-3; v_gene: TRBV29-1; abundance: NA
CDR3aa: CASPNSDRTRTGELFF; CDR3nt: TGTGCTAGCCCCAACTCGGACAGGACACGCACCGGGGAGCTGTTTTTT; d_gene: TRBD1; j_gene: TRBJ2-2; v_gene: TRBV12-5; abundance: NA
CDR3aa: CASSQGGGTQYF; CDR3nt: TGTGCCAGCAGCCAAGGGGGAGGGACCCAGTACTTC; d_gene: NA; j_gene: TRBJ2-5; v_gene: TRBV14; abundance: NA
CDR3aa: CASSLWQGTGLYQPQHF; CDR3nt: TGTGCCAGCAGCTTATGGCAGGGGACAGGCCTTTATCAGCCCCAGCATTTT; d_gene: TRBD1; j_gene: TRBJ1-5; v_gene: TRBV7-3; abundance: few
CDR3aa: CASSSLRDRVNEQFF; CDR3nt: TGTGCCAGCAGTTCCCTCCGGGACAGGGTCAATGAGCAGTTCTTC; d_gene: TRBD1; j_gene: TRBJ2-1; v_gene: TRBV6-5; abundance: NA
CDR3aa: CASSRGGSYGYTF; CDR3nt: TGTGCCAGCAGTCGTGGGGGGTCTTATGGCTACACCTTC; d_gene: NA; j_gene: TRBJ1-2; v_gene: TRBV9; abundance: NA
CDR3aa: CASSAGIPPNTQYF; CDR3nt: TGTGCCAGCTCCGCCGGGATACCCCCGAATACGCAGTATTTT; d_gene: NA; j_gene: TRBJ2-3; v_gene: TRBV19; abundance: NA
CDR3aa: CSVEDHVEAFF; CDR3nt: TGCAGCGTTGAAGATCACGTGGAGGCTTTCTTT; d_gene: NA; j_gene: TRBJ1-1; v_gene: TRBV29-1; abundance: NA
CDR3aa: CASSLLDRVQTQYF; CDR3nt: TGTGCCAGCAGCCTACTTGACAGGGTGCAGACCCAGTACTTC; d_gene: TRBD1; j_gene: TRBJ2-5; v_gene: TRBV11-2; abundance: NA
CDR3aa: CASSLLAGGMGTQYF; CDR3nt: TGCGCCAGCAGCTTGCTAGCGGGAGGAATGGGTACGCAGTATTTT; d_gene: TRBD2; j_gene: TRBJ2-3; v_gene: TRBV5-1; abundance: NA
CDR3aa: CASSPGAGDYEQYF; CDR3nt: TGTGCCAGCAGTCCTGGGGCAGGGGACTACGAGCAGTACTTC; d_gene: NA; j_gene: TRBJ2-7; v_gene: TRBV25-1; abundance: NA
CDR3aa: CAWSDGDTQYF; CDR3nt: TGTGCCTGGAGTGACGGAGATACGCAGTATTTT; d_gene: NA; j_gene: TRBJ2-3; v_gene: TRBV30; abundance: NA
CDR3aa: CSVARWGAGARTEAFF; CDR3nt: TGCAGCGTTGCGCGTTGGGGGGCAGGGGCGAGGACTGAAGCTTTCTTT; d_gene: NA; j_gene: TRBJ1-1; v_gene: TRBV29-1; abundance: NA
CDR3aa: CASSAGFYEQYF; CDR3nt: TGTGCCAGTAGCGCCGGGTTCTACGAGCAGTACTTC; d_gene: NA; j_gene: TRBJ2-7; v_gene: TRBV19; abundance: NA
CDR3aa: CASSFSRGGSNQPQHF; CDR3nt: TGTGCCAGCAGCTTTTCCAGGGGCGGTAGCAATCAGCCCCAGCATTTT; d_gene: NA; j_gene: TRBJ1-5; v_gene: TRBV7-2; abundance: NA